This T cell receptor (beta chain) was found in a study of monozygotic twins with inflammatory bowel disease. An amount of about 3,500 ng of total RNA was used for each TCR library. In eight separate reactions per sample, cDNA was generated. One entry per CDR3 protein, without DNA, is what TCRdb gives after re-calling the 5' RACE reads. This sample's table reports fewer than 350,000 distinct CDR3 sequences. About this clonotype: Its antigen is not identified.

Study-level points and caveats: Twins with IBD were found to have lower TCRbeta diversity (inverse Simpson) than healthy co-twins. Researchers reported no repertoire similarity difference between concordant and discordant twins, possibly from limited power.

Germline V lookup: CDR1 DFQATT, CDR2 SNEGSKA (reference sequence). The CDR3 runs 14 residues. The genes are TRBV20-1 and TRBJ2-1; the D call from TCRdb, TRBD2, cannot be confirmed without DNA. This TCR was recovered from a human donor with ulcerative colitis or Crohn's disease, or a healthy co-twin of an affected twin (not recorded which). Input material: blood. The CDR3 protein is CSASWTQGGNEQFF.